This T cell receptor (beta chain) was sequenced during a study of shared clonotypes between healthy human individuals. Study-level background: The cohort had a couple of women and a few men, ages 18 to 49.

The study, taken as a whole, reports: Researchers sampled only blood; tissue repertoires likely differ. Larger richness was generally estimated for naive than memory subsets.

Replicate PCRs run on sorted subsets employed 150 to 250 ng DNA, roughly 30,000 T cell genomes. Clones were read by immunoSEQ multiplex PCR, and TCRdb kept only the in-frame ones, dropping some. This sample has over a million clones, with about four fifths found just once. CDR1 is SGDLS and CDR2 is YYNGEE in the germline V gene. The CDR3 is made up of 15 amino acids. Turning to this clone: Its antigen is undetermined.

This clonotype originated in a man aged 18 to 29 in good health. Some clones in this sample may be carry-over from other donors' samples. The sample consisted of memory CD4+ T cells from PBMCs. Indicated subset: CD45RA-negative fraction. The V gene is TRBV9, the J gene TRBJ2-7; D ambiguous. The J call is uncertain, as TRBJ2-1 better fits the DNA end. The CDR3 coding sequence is TGTGCCAGCAGCGCGGACGGAGACTCCTACAATGAGCAGTTCTTC. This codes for CASSADGDSYNEQFF.